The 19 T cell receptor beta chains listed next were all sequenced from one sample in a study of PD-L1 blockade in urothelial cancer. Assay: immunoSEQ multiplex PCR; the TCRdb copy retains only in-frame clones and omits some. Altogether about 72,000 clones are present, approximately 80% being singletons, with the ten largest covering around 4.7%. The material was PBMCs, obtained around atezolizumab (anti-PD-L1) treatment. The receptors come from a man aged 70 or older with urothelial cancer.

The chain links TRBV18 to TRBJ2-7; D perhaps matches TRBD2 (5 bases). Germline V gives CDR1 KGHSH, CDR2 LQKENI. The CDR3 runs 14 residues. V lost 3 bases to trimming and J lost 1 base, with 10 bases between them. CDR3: CASSPREGSYEQYF. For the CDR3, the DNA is TGTGCCAGCTCACCTCGGGAAGGGTCCTACGAGCAGTACTTC.

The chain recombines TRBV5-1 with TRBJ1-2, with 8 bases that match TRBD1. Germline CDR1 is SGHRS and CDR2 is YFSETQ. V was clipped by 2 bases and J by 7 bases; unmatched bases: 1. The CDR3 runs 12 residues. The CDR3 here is CASSFDRGGYTF. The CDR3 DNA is TGCGCCAGCAGCTTCGACAGGGGTGGCTACACCTTC.

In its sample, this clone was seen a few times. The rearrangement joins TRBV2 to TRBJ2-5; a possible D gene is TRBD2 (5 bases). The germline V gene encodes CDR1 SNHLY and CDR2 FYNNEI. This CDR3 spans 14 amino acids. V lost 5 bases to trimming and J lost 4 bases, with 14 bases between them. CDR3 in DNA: TGTGCCAGCAGTTCCCTACTAGTTTTAGAGACCCAGTACTTC. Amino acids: CASSSLLVLETQYF.

The chain's CDR3 is CAWSEGRGHQPQHF. In DNA, the CDR3 is TGTGCCTGGAGTGAGGGCAGGGGGCATCAGCCCCAGCATTTT. This rearrangement joins TRBV30 to TRBJ1-5; TRBD1 matches 8 bases. Germline V lookup: CDR1 GTSNPN, CDR2 SVGIG (reference sequence). V was clipped by 1 base and J by 5 bases; unmatched bases: 4. The CDR3 totals 14 residues.

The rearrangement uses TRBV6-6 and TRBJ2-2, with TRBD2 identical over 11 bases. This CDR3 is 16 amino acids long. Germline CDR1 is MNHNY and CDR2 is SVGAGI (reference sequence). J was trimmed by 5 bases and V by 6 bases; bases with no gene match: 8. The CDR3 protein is CASRLTSGRSTGELFF. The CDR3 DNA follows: TGTGCCAGCAGACTTACTAGCGGGAGATCGACCGGGGAGCTGTTTTTT.

This CDR3 is CASSSPPRTPIYEQYF. DNA for the CDR3: TGTGCCAGCAGTTCGCCCCCGCGGACTCCCATCTACGAGCAGTACTTC. The chain recombines TRBV28 with TRBJ2-7, with D perhaps matching TRBD2 (5 bases). Germline V gene lookup returns CDR1 MDHEN and CDR2 SYDVKM. The CDR3 is 16 residues long. Trimming left V 4 bases short and J 3 bases short, with 19 bases between.

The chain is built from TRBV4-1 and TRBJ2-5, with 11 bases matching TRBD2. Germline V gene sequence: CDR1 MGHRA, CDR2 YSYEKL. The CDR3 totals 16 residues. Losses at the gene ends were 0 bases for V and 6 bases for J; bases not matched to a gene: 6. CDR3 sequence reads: CASSQETSGSKKTQYF. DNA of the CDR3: TGCGCCAGCAGCCAAGAAACTAGCGGGAGTAAAAAGACCCAGTACTTC.

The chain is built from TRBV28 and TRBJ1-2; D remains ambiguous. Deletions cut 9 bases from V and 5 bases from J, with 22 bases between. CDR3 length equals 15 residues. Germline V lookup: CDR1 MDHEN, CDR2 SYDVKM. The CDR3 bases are TGTGCCAGTCTAACCGGCCCCAACTATCTATATGGCTACACCTTC. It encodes CASLTGPNYLYGYTF.

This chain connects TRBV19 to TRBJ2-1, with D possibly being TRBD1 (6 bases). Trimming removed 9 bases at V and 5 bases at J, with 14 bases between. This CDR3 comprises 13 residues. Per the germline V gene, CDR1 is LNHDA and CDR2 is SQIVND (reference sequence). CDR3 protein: CASHGTLNNEQFF. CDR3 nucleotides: TGTGCCAGCCACGGGACACTTAACAATGAGCAGTTCTTC.

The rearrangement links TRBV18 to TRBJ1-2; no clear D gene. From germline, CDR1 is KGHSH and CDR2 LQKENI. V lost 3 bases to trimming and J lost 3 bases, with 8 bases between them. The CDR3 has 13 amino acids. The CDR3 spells CASSPGSDYGYTF. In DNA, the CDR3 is TGTGCCAGCTCACCCGGGAGCGACTATGGCTACACCTTC.

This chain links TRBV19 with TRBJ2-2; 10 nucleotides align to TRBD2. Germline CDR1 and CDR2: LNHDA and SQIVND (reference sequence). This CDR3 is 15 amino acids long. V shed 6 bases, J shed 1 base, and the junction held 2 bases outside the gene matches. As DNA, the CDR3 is TGTGCCAGTAGAACTAGCGGGATGAACACCGGGGAGCTGTTTTTT. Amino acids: CASRTSGMNTGELFF.

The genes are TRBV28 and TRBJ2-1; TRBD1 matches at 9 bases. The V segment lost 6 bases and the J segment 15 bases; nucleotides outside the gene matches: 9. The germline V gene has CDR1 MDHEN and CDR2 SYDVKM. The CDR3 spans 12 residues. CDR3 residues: CASSPGQGRSFF. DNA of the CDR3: TGTGCCAGCAGCCCGGGACAGGGTCGTTCGTTCTTC.

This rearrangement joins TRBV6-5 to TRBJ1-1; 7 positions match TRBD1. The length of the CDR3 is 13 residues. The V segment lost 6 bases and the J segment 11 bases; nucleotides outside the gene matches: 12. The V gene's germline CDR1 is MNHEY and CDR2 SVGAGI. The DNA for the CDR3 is TGTGCCAGCAGCCGGGACAGTCTGGGTGGGGCTTTCTTT. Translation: CASSRDSLGGAFF.

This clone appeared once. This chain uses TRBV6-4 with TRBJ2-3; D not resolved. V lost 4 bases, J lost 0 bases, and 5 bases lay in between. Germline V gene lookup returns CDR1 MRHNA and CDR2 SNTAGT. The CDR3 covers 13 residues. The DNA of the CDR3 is TGTGCCAGCAGTGTGTCGAGCACAGATACGCAGTATTTT. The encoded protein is CASSVSSTDTQYF.

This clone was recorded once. CDR3 bases: TGCAGCGTTGACCAAACAGGGAGATCCTACAATGAGCAGTTCTTC. Translating it yields CSVDQTGRSYNEQFF. The chain uses TRBV29-1 and TRBJ2-1; TRBD1 is a possible D gene (6 bases). The V end lost 3 bases, the J end lost 1 base, and 13 bases lay between the germline ends. This CDR3 region has 15 residues. Germline CDR1 SQVTM, CDR2 ANQGSEA.

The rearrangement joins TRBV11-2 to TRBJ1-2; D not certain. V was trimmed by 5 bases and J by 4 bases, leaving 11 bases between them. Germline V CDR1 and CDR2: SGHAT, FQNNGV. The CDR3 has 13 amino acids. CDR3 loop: CASSPSKAYGYTF. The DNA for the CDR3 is TGTGCCAGCAGCCCCTCCAAAGCCTATGGCTACACCTTC.

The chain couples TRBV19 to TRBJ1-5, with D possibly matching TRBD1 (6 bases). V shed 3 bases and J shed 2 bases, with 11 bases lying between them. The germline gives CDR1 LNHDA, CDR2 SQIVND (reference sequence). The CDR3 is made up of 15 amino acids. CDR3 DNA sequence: TGTGCCAGTAGTATGGGGGCTCCGGGCAATCAGCCCCAGCATTTT. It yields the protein CASSMGAPGNQPQHF.

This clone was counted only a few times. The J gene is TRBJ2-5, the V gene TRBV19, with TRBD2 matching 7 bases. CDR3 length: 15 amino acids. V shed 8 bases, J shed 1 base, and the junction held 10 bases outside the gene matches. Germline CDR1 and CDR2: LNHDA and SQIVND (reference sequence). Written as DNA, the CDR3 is TGTGCCAGTTCGGCGGGAGCGCAGGTCCAAGAGACCCAGTACTTC. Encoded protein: CASSAGAQVQETQYF.

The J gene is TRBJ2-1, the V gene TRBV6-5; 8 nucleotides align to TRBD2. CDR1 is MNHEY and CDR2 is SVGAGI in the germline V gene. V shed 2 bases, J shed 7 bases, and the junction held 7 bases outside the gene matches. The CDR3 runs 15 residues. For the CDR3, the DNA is TGTGCCAGCAGTTACACAGGACTAGCTGGGAATGAGCAGTTCTTC. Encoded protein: CASSYTGLAGNEQFF.